These 16 T cell receptor beta chains originate from one sample sequenced in a study of blood T cell repertoires in COVID-19. Clones were sequenced by immunoSEQ multiplex PCR, and TCRdb holds only the in-frame ones, with some missing. Of about 16,000 clones listed, around 88% are singletons. Sequencing was performed on peripheral blood. The receptor source for this set is a human donor in a cohort sampled during active COVID-19.

V usage is TRBV7-6 and J usage is TRBJ2-2, with D possibly TRBD1 on 5 matching bases. Germline CDR1 SGHVS, CDR2 FNYEAQ. The germline V and J ends were trimmed by 3 bases and 4 bases, with 12 bases remaining between them. The CDR3 extends over 15 amino acids. This chain's CDR3 is CASSLSPGITGELFF. CDR3 DNA: TGTGCCAGCAGCTTGTCCCCAGGGATCACCGGGGAGCTGTTTTTT. The entire variable domain, with the rest obtained from reference TRBV7-6 and TRBJ2-2, is as follows: GAGVSQSPRYKVTKRGQDVALRCDPISGHVSLYWYRQALGQGPEFLTYFNYEAQQDKSGLPNDRFSAERPEGSISTLTIQRTEQRDSAMYRCASSLSPGITGELFFGEGSRLTVL.

The chain recombines TRBV10-3 with TRBJ2-7; maybe TRBD2 (5 bases). The V end was cut by 2 bases, the J end by 4 bases, with 21 bases between. Germline values: CDR1 ENHRY, CDR2 SYGVKD. This CDR3 spans 17 amino acids. The CDR3 DNA reads as TGTGCCATCAGTGAGCCGCGGACTTCACCCACCACATACGAGCAGTACTTC. It encodes CAISEPRTSPTTYEQYF.

The chain joins TRBV10-3 to TRBJ2-2, with 10 positions matching TRBD1. The CDR3 has 14 residues. Unmatched junction bases numbered 5, after V lost 10 bases and J lost 3 bases. Germline V gene lookup returns CDR1 ENHRY and CDR2 SYGVKD. The CDR3 region has the DNA TGTGCCAGCCACGGGACAGGGGACACCGGGGAGCTGTTTTTT. This translates into CASHGTGDTGELFF.

The chain uses TRBV11-2 and TRBJ2-2; unclear D gene. CDR1 SGHAT and CDR2 FQNNGV come from the germline V gene. V was clipped by 7 bases and J by 6 bases, with 15 bases between them. The CDR3 is 14 residues long. The CDR3 DNA follows: TGTGCCAGCAAAGAATTCAACAACGCCGGGGAGCTGTTTTTT. Translated: CASKEFNNAGELFF.

V and J are TRBV5-4 and TRBJ1-2; TRBD1 might be the D (6 bases). There are 14 residues in the CDR3. V shed 4 bases and J shed 5 bases, with 15 bases lying between them. From germline, CDR1 is SGHNT and CDR2 YYREEE (reference sequence). The CDR3 region is CASSGGAASYGYTF. The CDR3 bases are TGTGCCAGCAGCGGGGGGGCAGCGAGTTATGGCTACACCTTC.

V usage is TRBV4-2 and J usage is TRBJ1-1; D is ambiguous. Trimming shortened V by 0 bases and J by 1 base, and 9 bases separated the two germline ends. This CDR3 comprises 15 residues. From germline, CDR1 is LGHNA and CDR2 YNFKEQ. The CDR3 protein is CASSQERQENTEAFF. The CDR3 nucleotides are TGTGCCAGCAGCCAAGAAAGGCAGGAGAACACTGAAGCTTTCTTT.

V and J are TRBV5-1 and TRBJ1-6; D gene unclear. This CDR3 region has 14 residues. Germline V CDR1 and CDR2: SGHRS, YFSETQ. V was trimmed by 0 bases and J by 3 bases, leaving 4 bases between them. This CDR3 is CASSLDGYNSPLHF. In DNA, the CDR3 is TGCGCCAGCAGCTTGGACGGCTATAATTCACCCCTCCACTTT.

The CDR3 DNA reads TGTGCCAGCAGTGAGTGGGGGACAGGGAAAGCTTTCTTT. Amino acid sequence: CASSEWGTGKAFF. The chain is built from TRBV6-1 and TRBJ1-1; TRBD1 agrees at 9 bases. Germline V gives CDR1 MNHNS, CDR2 SASEGT. Trimming cost V 3 bases and J 9 bases; bases outside gene matches: 5. The CDR3 extends over 13 amino acids.

The chain employs TRBV28 and TRBJ1-4; D is unclear. Germline loops: CDR1 MDHEN, CDR2 SYDVKM. The CDR3 covers 12 residues. Trimming took 3 bases from V and 8 from J, leaving 7 bases between them. The CDR3, as DNA: TGTGCCAGCAGTTTCTCTCGGGAAAAACTGTTTTTT. It is translated as CASSFSREKLFF. Looking up the rest from reference TRBV28 and TRBJ1-4 gives the full variable domain: DVKVTQSSRYLVKRTGEKVFLECVQDMDHENMFWYRQDPGLGLRLIYFSYDVKMKEKGDIPEGYSVSREKKERFSLILESASTNQTSMYLCASSFSREKLFFGSGTQLSVL.

V gene TRBV30 combines with J gene TRBJ1-2, with D hard to call. The CDR3 covers 13 residues. The germline V and J ends were trimmed by 4 bases and 5 bases, with 14 bases remaining between them. Germline CDR1 and CDR2: GTSNPN and SVGIG (reference sequence). The CDR3 spells CAWTSEEQYGYTF. For the CDR3, the DNA is TGTGCCTGGACTTCAGAGGAACAATATGGCTACACCTTC.

DNA for the CDR3: TGTGCCAGCAGCTTACTCCAGGCGAACACCGGGGAGCTGTTTTTT. Translated, it gives CASSLLQANTGELFF. This rearrangement joins TRBV7-2 to TRBJ2-2, with D hard to call. Between the trimmed V and J ends, which lost 2 bases and 0 bases, there was a span of 7 bases. The germline gives CDR1 SGHTA, CDR2 FQGNSA. CDR3 size: 15 residues.

The rearrangement joins TRBV5-1 to TRBJ1-2; the match to TRBD1 covers 10 bases. V trimming: 3 bases; J trimming: 6 bases; junction bases outside the gene matches: 8. The CDR3 spans 15 residues. CDR1 is SGHRS and CDR2 is YFSETQ in the germline V gene. This CDR3 reads CASSYMTGGVNGYTF. The CDR3, as DNA: TGCGCCAGCAGCTACATGACAGGGGGCGTAAATGGCTACACCTTC.

The J gene is TRBJ1-1, the V gene TRBV27; no firm D call. The CDR3 contains 16 residues. The V gene's germline CDR1 is MNHEY and CDR2 SMNVEV (reference sequence). Deletions cut 5 bases from V and 0 bases from J, with 16 bases between. The CDR3 sequence is CASSPTAHRMNTEAFF. The CDR3 bases are TGTGCCAGCAGTCCTACAGCTCACCGCATGAACACTGAAGCTTTCTTT.

The chain combines TRBV5-1 with TRBJ1-1, with TRBD1 identical over 8 bases. The germline gives CDR1 SGHRS, CDR2 YFSETQ. V was pared by 4 bases and J by 4 bases, with 6 bases of the junction left unmatched. CDR3 length equals 14 residues. The CDR3 sequence is CASSPDRDGTEAFF. The CDR3 DNA follows: TGCGCCAGCAGCCCGGACAGGGATGGCACTGAAGCTTTCTTT.

This clone occurred once. This chain links TRBV6-6 with TRBJ1-2; D may be TRBD1 (5 bases). The germline gives CDR1 MNHNY, CDR2 SVGAGI (reference sequence). Trimming took 9 bases from V and 5 from J, leaving 13 bases between them. CDR3 length: 12 residues. The CDR3 spells CASGRVLYGYTF. Here the CDR3 DNA reads TGTGCCAGTGGCAGGGTGCTGTATGGCTACACCTTC.

V and J are TRBV7-9 and TRBJ2-5; the D gene is possibly TRBD2 (5 bases). The CDR3 totals 16 residues. V shed 3 bases and J shed 4 bases, with 18 bases lying between them. The germline gives CDR1 SEHNR, CDR2 FQNEAQ (reference sequence). Written as DNA, the CDR3 is TGTGCCAGCAGCTTTATCTCCAGCTACGGAGGAGAGACCCAGTACTTC. It yields the protein CASSFISSYGGETQYF.